A single sample gave rise to the 17 T cell receptor beta chains below, sequenced in a study of T cells in Graves' hyperthyroidism and ophthalmopathy. Regions amplified from RNA transcripts were the TCR beta CDR3 regions. HTBI primers were the set used in a first-round RT-PCR of the TCR CDR3. TCRdb ran MiXCR on the multiplex PCR reads and lists one entry per CDR3 protein. Of fewer than 900,000 distinct CDR3 sequences in the sample, about 16% were seen once. Sequences were obtained from blood. All receptors come from a young man with Graves' hyperthyroidism.

This clonotype was seen at least ten times. The chain recombines TRBV6-1 with TRBJ1-2; 7 bases fit TRBD1. This CDR3 has 15 amino acids. Germline CDR1 MNHNS, CDR2 SASEGT. Trimming at V came to 5 bases and at J to 3 bases, leaving 9 bases not matched to a gene. The CDR3 sequence is CASSYRGRGDYGYTF. CDR3 nucleotides: TGTGCCAGCAGTTACAGGGGTAGGGGTGACTATGGCTACACCTTC.

Many counts were recorded for this clonotype. This sequence joins TRBV7-9 and TRBJ2-1; a possible D gene is TRBD1 (6 bases). The CDR3 has 12 residues. Germline CDR1 and CDR2: SEHNR and FQNEAQ (reference sequence). Trimming shortened V by 4 bases and J by 10 bases, and 11 bases separated the two germline ends. The CDR3 DNA is TGTGCCAGCAGCTACCAGGGGTCAGAGCAGTTCTTC. Encoded protein: CASSYQGSEQFF.

The chain joins TRBV12-3 or TRBV12-4 to TRBJ2-4; 9 bases map to TRBD1. This CDR3 spans 18 amino acids. V shed 3 bases and J 1 base; nucleotides not matched to a gene: 10. In DNA, the CDR3 is TGTGCCAGCAGTTTGCAGCTGGGACAGGGCTTGGCCAAAAACATTCAGTACTTC. This translates into CASSLQLGQGLAKNIQYF.

This clonotype was observed many times. The chain recombines TRBV28 with TRBJ2-7; TRBD1 agrees at 8 bases. J gave up 7 bases and V 8 bases, and 16 bases lay outside the gene matches. CDR3 length: 15 amino acids. Germline CDR1 is MDHEN and CDR2 is SYDVKM. CDR3 sequence (DNA): TGTGCCAGCTGGGGGGCCGGGGGCAGGGGGCTTGAGCAGTACTTC. Amino acids: CASWGAGGRGLEQYF.

This clonotype was seen a few times. V is TRBV4-1 and J is TRBJ1-3, with a tentative D call TRBD1 (5 bases). V lost 0 bases, J lost 0 bases, and 9 bases lay in between. Germline V gene lookup returns CDR1 MGHRA and CDR2 YSYEKL. The CDR3 length is 16 residues. The chain's CDR3 is CASSQDPGSSGNTIYF. The DNA for the CDR3 is TGCGCCAGCAGCCAAGATCCAGGGAGCTCTGGAAACACCATATATTTT.

This clonotype was recorded a few times. This chain connects TRBV29-1 to TRBJ1-2; TRBD1 might be the D (5 bases). This CDR3 spans 12 amino acids. The V end lost 0 bases, the J end lost 6 bases, and 8 bases lay between the germline ends. Germline assignment: CDR1 SQVTM and CDR2 ANQGSEA. The CDR3 reads CSVEDGGDGYTF. CDR3 sequence (DNA): TGCAGCGTTGAAGACGGAGGGGATGGCTACACCTTC.

This clonotype was counted ten times or more. The chain has TRBV2 and TRBJ2-5, with 7 bases aligning to TRBD2. Trimming removed 6 bases from V and 4 bases from J; junction bases left unmatched: 8. CDR3 length: 14 residues. Per germline, CDR1 SNHLY and CDR2 FYNNEI. The CDR3 reads CASRPLSGLETQYF. In nucleotides, the CDR3 is TGTGCCAGCAGACCCCTTAGCGGGCTAGAGACCCAGTACTTC.

This clonotype was picked up many times. This sequence joins TRBV11-3 and TRBJ2-7, with D possibly being TRBD1 (6 bases). Germline V gene data show CDR1 as SGHNT and CDR2 as YENEEA. The CDR3 is 14 amino acids. V lost 5 bases, J lost 3 bases, and 14 bases lay in between. CDR3 protein: CASSPPGARYEQYF. DNA of the CDR3: TGTGCCAGCAGCCCACCAGGGGCCCGCTACGAGCAGTACTTC.

This clonotype was recorded many times. The CDR3 loop is CASSPPGWHREQYF. CDR3 bases: TGTGCCAGCAGCCCCCCAGGCTGGCACAGGGAGCAGTACTTC. The rearrangement links TRBV7-2 to TRBJ2-7; a possible D gene is TRBD1 (5 bases). Germline assignment: CDR1 SGHTA and CDR2 FQGNSA. The CDR3 length is 14 residues. V lost 5 bases and J 7 bases, leaving 18 bases between the germline ends.

The chain links TRBV3-1 to TRBJ1-3; D remains ambiguous. The CDR3 totals 16 residues. Trimming shortened V by 1 base and J by 1 base, and 11 bases separated the two germline ends. Germline lookup yields CDR1 LGHDT and CDR2 YNNKEL (reference sequence). In nucleotides, the CDR3 is TGTGCCAGCAGCCAAGGTCGAGGAGGATCTGGAAACACCATATATTTT. It is translated as CASSQGRGGSGNTIYF.

The rearrangement uses TRBV15 and TRBJ2-3, with a tentative D call TRBD2 (6 bases). There are 13 residues in the CDR3. Germline CDR1 and CDR2: LNHNV and YYDKDF (reference sequence). The V and J ends lost 3 bases and 10 bases respectively, with 14 bases between them. Here the CDR3 reads CATSRGERAPQYF. DNA for the CDR3: TGTGCCACCAGCAGGGGCGAGCGGGCCCCGCAGTATTTT.

This chain links TRBV5-4 with TRBJ2-3; the match to TRBD2 covers 10 bases. The germline gives CDR1 SGHNT, CDR2 YYREEE (reference sequence). This CDR3 comprises 16 residues. V was pared by 4 bases and J by 4 bases, with 9 bases of the junction left unmatched. CDR3 sequence: CASSPHGTSVPDTQYF. The CDR3 DNA reads TGTGCCAGCAGCCCGCACGGGACTAGCGTACCAGATACGCAGTATTTT.

The J gene is TRBJ1-5, the V gene TRBV18; TRBD1 might be the D (5 bases). Germline CDR1 KGHSH, CDR2 LQKENI. Trimming pared 3 bases from V and 1 base from J, leaving 7 bases between. The CDR3 is made up of 14 amino acids. The CDR3 DNA is TGTGCCAGCTCACCTTGGGGCAGCAATCAGCCCCAGCATTTT. It translates to CASSPWGSNQPQHF.

The rearrangement uses TRBV7-8 and TRBJ2-7; D may be TRBD2 (5 bases). Trimming pared 5 bases from V and 7 bases from J, leaving 18 bases between. CDR1 is SGHVS and CDR2 is FQNEAQ in the germline V gene. This CDR3 has 14 residues. This chain's CDR3 is CASSPSGGELEQYF. The CDR3 DNA is TGTGCCAGCAGCCCCTCTGGAGGAGAATTAGAGCAGTACTTC.

At least ten counts were recorded for this clonotype. The J gene is TRBJ1-1, the V gene TRBV18; D unclear. Germline V gene lookup returns CDR1 KGHSH and CDR2 LQKENI. Trimming took off 3 bases at V and 0 bases at J, with 11 bases between the two ends. The CDR3 length is 15 residues. Here the CDR3 DNA reads TGTGCCAGCTCACCCCTACCCGCGGTGAACACTGAAGCTTTCTTT. Residues: CASSPLPAVNTEAFF.

The chain has TRBV20-1 and TRBJ2-7; D not certain. Between the trimmed V and J ends, which lost 3 bases and 2 bases, there was a span of 8 bases. The germline V gene has CDR1 DFQATT and CDR2 SNEGSKA (reference sequence). This CDR3 has 12 residues. The DNA of the CDR3 is TGCAGTGCTAGTGGGGTGCCCTACGAGCAGTACTTC. Its translation is CSASGVPYEQYF.

V is TRBV10-3 and J is TRBJ1-3; 7 bases are a match to TRBD1. The CDR3 consists of 13 residues. The V gene end was trimmed by 7 bases and the J gene end by 4 bases; junction bases not matched to a gene: 4. The germline gives CDR1 ENHRY, CDR2 SYGVKD. This CDR3 reads CAINPTGGNTIYF. CDR3 coding DNA: TGTGCCATCAATCCGACAGGGGGAAACACCATATATTTT.